Listed below are T cell receptor beta chains from one sample, sequenced in a study of shared clonotypes between healthy human individuals. TCRdb's table, derived via immunoSEQ multiplex PCR, lists solely in-frame clones and lacks some. The table shows some 1.5 million clones, with 95% to 99% occurring only once. Sequenced: naive CD4+ T cells sorted from blood. The receptors originated from a man aged 25 to 45 in good health. Each CDR3 is given with its conserved first and last residue. A D gene is named only where the DNA matches it firmly. Size is stated for part of the rows, as once, few or many counts, or as a class when the clone is expanded.

clone_size	v_call	d_call	j_call	cdr3_aa	cdr3_nt
-	TRBV4-1	-	TRBJ1-1	CASSPGRTNTEAFF	TGCGCCAGCAGCCCCGGGAGGACGAACACTGAAGCTTTCTTT
-	TRBV6-4	-	TRBJ2-7	CASSDWRVYEQYF	TGTGCCAGCAGTGACTGGCGAGTATACGAGCAGTACTTC
-	TRBV19	-	TRBJ1-1	CASSWVNTEAFF	TGTGCCAGTTCTTGGGTGAACACTGAAGCTTTCTTT
-	TRBV7-3	TRBD2	TRBJ2-5	CASSLRARGGDQETQYF	TGTGCCAGCAGCTTACGGGCCCGGGGGGGTGACCAAGAGACCCAGTACTTC
-	TRBV11-2	TRBD2	TRBJ2-7	CASSLVGRARYEQYF	TGTGCCAGCAGCTTAGTCGGGAGGGCCAGGTACGAGCAGTACTTC
-	TRBV11-3	-	TRBJ2-7	CASSSRDSNYEQYF	TGTGCCAGCAGCTCTCGGGACTCGAACTACGAGCAGTACTTC
-	TRBV10-1	-	TRBJ2-3	CASSEQPTDTQYF	TGCGCCAGCAGCGAGCAACCCACAGATACGCAGTATTTT
-	TRBV29-1	-	TRBJ2-1	CSVEVDPYNEQFF	TGCAGCGTTGAAGTTGACCCCTACAATGAGCAGTTCTTC
-	TRBV7-2	TRBD2	TRBJ2-5	CASSLREGGTQYF	TGTGCCAGCAGCTTACGGGAGGGAGGGACCCAGTACTTC
-	TRBV5-4	TRBD2	TRBJ2-3	CASSPGTSGSRASTDTQYF	TGTGCCAGCAGCCCCGGGACTAGCGGTTCTCGTGCTAGCACAGATACGCAGTATTTT
once	TRBV4-2	-	TRBJ2-1	CASSQEGLDNEQFF	TGTGCCAGCAGCCAAGAAGGCCTGGACAATGAGCAGTTCTTC
once	TRBV19	TRBD2	TRBJ2-3	CASSIIRGGRGTDTQYF	TGTGCCAGTAGTATTATACGGGGCGGGAGGGGGACAGATACGCAGTATTTT
-	TRBV30	-	TRBJ2-5	CAWILGGRETQYF	TGTGCCTGGATTTTGGGGGGCAGGGAGACCCAGTACTTC
-	TRBV29-1	-	TRBJ2-1	CSVGEAEQFF	TGCAGCGTTGGAGAGGCCGAGCAGTTCTTC
-	TRBV5-4	TRBD1	TRBJ2-7	CASSVVQGAGYEQYF	TGTGCCAGCAGCGTTGTACAGGGGGCAGGCTACGAGCAGTACTTC
once	TRBV18	TRBD1	TRBJ2-3	CASSPQIERQGYPEF	TGTGCCAGCTCACCCCAAATCGAAAGACAGGGATATCCCGAATTT
-	TRBV6-4	-	TRBJ2-1	CASSAQSHYNEQFF	TGTGCCAGCAGTGCCCAGAGCCACTACAATGAGCAGTTCTTC
once	TRBV18	-	TRBJ2-5	CASSPDRRRGETQYF	TGTGCCAGCTCACCGGATAGGAGAAGGGGAGAGACCCAGTACTTC